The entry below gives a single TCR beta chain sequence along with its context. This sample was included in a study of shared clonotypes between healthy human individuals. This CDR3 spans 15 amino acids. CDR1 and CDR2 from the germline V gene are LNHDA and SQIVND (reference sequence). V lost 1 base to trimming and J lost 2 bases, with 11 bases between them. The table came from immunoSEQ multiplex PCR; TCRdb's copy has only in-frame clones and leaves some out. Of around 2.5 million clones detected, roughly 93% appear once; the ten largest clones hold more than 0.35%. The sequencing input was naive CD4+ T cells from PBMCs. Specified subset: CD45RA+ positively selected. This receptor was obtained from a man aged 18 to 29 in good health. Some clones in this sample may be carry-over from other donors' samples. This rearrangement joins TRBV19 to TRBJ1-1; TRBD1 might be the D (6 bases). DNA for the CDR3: TGTGCCAGTAGTATAGTTGGGACAAGAAACACTGAAGCTTTCTTT. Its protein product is CASSIVGTRNTEAFF.